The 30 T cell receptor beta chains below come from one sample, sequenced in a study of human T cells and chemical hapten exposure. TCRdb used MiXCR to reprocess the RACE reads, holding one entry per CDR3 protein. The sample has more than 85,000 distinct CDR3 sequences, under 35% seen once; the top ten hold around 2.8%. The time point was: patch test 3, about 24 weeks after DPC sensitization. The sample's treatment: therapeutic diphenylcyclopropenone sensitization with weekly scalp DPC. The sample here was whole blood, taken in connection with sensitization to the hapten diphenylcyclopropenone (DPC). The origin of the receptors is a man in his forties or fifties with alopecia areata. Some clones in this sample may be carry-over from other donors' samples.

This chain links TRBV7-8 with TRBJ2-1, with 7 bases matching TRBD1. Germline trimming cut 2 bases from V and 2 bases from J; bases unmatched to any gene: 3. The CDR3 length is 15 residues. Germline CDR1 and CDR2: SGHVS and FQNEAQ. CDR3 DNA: TGTGCCAGCAGCTTACGGGACAGCCCCTACAATGAGCAGTTCTTC. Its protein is CASSLRDSPYNEQFF.

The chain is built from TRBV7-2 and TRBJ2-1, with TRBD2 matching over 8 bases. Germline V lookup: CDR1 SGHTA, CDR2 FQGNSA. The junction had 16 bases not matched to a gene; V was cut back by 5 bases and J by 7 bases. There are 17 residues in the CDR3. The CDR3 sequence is CASSPDGSGILYNEQFF. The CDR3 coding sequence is TGTGCCAGCAGCCCTGACGGTAGCGGGATACTTTATAATGAGCAGTTCTTC. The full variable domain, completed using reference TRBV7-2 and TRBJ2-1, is GAGVSQSPSNKVTEKGKDVELRCDPISGHTALYWYRQSLGQGLEFLIYFQGNSAPDKSGLPSDRFSAERTGGSVSTLTIQRTQQEDSAVYLCASSPDGSGILYNEQFFGPGTRLTVL.

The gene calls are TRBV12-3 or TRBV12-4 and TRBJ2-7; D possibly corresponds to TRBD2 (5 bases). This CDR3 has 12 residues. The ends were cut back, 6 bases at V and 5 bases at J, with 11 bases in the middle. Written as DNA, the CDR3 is TGTGCCAGCAGCGGACTGACGGACGAGCAGTACTTC. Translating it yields CASSGLTDEQYF.

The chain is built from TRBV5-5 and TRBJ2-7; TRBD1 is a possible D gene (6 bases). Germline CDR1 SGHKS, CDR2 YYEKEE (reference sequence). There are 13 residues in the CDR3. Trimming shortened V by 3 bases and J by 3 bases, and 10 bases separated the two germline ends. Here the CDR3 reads CASSSYRVYEQYF. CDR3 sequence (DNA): TGTGCCAGCAGCTCATACAGGGTCTACGAGCAGTACTTC.

This CDR3 reads CASSLGQVREGQPQHF. CDR3 nucleotide sequence: TGTGCCAGCAGCTTAGGACAGGTCAGGGAAGGGCAGCCCCAGCATTTT. V is TRBV7-9 and J is TRBJ1-5; maybe TRBD1 (6 bases). Germline CDR1 and CDR2: SEHNR and FQNEAQ (reference sequence). This CDR3 is 16 amino acids long. The V gene lost 1 base and the J gene lost 7 bases, with 17 bases spanning the gap.

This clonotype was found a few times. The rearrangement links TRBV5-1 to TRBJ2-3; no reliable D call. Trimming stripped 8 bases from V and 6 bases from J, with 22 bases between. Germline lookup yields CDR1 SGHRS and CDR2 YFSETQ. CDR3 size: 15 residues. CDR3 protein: CARPYSPQTWDTQYF. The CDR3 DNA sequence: TGCGCCAGACCCTACTCCCCTCAGACTTGGGATACGCAGTATTTT.

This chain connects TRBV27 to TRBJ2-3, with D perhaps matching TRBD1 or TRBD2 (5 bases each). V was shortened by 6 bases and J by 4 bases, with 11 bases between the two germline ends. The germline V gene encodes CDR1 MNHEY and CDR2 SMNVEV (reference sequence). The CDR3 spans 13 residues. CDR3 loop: CASRMLGADTQYF. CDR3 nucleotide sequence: TGTGCCAGCAGAATGTTGGGGGCAGATACGCAGTATTTT.

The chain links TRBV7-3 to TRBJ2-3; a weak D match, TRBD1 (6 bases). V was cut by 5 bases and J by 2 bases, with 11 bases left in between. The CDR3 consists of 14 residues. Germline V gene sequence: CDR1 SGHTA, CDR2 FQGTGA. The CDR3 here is CASSPGAVTDTQYF. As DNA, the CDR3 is TGTGCCAGCAGCCCAGGGGCGGTCACAGATACGCAGTATTTT.

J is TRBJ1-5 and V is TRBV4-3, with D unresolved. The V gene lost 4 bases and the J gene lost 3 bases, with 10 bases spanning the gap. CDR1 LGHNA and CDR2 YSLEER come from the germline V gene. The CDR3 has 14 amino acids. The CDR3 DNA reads TGCGCCAGCAGCCCGGGGTGGCCCAATCAGCCCCAGCATTTT. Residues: CASSPGWPNQPQHF.

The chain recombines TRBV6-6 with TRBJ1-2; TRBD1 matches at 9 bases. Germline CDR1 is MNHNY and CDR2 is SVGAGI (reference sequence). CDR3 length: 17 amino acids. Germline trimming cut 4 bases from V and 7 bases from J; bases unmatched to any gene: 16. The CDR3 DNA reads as TGTGCCAGCAGTTCCCGGGACAGGGTAATCCAACTTGGTGGCTACACCTTC. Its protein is CASSSRDRVIQLGGYTF.

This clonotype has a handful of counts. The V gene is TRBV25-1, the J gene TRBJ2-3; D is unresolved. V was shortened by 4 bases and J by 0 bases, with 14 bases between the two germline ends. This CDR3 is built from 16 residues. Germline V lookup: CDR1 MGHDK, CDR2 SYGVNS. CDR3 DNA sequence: TGTGCCAGCAGTGTTCTACCTACCGCTAGCACAGATACGCAGTATTTT. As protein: CASSVLPTASTDTQYF.

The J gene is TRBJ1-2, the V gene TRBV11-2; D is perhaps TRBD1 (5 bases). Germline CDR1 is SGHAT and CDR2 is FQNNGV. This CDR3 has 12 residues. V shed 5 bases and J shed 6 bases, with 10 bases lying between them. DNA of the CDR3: TGTGCCAGCAGCCGGGGGGGGAATGGCTACACCTTC. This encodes CASSRGGNGYTF. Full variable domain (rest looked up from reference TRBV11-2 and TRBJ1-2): EAGVAQSPRYKIIEKRQSVAFWCNPISGHATLYWYQQILGQGPKLLIQFQNNGVVDDSQLPKDRFSAERLKGVDSTLKIQPAKLEDSAVYLCASSRGGNGYTFGSGTRLTVV.

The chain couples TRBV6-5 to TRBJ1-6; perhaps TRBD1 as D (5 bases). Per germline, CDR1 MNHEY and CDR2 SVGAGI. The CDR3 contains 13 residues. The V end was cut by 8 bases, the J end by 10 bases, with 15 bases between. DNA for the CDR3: TGTGCCAGCGGTTCGTCGAGGGGATCACCCCTCCACTTT. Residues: CASGSSRGSPLHF.

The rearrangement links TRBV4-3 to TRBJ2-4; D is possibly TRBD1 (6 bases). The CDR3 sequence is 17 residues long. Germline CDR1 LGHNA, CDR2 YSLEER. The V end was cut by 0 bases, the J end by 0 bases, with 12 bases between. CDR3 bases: TGCGCCAGCAGCCAAGAGATAGGGGGTCAAGCCAAAAACATTCAGTACTTC. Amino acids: CASSQEIGGQAKNIQYF.

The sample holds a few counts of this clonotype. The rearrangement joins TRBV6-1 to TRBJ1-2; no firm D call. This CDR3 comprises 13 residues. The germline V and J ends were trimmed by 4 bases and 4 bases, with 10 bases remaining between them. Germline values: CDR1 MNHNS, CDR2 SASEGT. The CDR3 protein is CASSGGRIYGYTF. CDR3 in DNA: TGTGCCAGCAGTGGTGGCAGAATCTATGGCTACACCTTC.

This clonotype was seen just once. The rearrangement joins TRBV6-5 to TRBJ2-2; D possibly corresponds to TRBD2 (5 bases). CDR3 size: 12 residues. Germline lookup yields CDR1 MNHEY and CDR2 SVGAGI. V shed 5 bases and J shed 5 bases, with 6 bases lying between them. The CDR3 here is CASSTGTGELFF. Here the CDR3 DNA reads TGTGCCAGCAGTACGGGGACCGGGGAGCTGTTTTTT.

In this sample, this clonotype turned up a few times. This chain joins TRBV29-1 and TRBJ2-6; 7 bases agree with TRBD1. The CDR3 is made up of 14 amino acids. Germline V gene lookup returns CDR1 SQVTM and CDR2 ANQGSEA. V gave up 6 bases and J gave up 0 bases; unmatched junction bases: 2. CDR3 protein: CSVGDSSGANVLTF. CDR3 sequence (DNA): TGCAGCGTAGGGGACAGCTCTGGGGCCAACGTCCTGACTTTC.

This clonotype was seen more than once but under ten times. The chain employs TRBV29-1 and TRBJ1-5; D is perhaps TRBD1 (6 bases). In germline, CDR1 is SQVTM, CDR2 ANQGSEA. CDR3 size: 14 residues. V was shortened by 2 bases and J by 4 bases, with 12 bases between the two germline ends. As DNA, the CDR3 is TGCAGCGTTGAATACCCAGGGGTAAATCAGCCCCAGCATTTT. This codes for CSVEYPGVNQPQHF.

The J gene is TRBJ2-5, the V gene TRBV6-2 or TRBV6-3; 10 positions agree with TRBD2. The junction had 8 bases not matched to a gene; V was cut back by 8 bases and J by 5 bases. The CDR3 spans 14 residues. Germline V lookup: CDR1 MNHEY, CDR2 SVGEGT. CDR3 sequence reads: CASFSGRAWETQYF. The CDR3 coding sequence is TGTGCCAGCTTCAGCGGGAGGGCCTGGGAGACCCAGTACTTC.

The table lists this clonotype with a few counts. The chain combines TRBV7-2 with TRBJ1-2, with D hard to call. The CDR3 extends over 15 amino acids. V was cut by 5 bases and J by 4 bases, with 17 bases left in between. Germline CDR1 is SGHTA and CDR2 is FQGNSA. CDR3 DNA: TGTGCCAGCAGCCTCAGCCGGGCGATGAGCTATGGCTACACCTTC. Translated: CASSLSRAMSYGYTF.

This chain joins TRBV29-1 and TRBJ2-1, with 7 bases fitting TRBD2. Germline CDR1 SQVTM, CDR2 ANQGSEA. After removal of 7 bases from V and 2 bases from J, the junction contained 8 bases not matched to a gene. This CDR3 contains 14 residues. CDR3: CSGRGLAAYNEQFF. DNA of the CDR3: TGCAGCGGGCGAGGCCTAGCGGCCTACAATGAGCAGTTCTTC.

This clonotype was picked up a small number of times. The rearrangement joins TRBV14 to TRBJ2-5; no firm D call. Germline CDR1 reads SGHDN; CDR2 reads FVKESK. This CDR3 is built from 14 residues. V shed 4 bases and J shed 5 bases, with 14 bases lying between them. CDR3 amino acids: CASSRSARSETQYF. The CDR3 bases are TGTGCCAGCAGCCGTAGTGCTAGATCGGAGACCCAGTACTTC.

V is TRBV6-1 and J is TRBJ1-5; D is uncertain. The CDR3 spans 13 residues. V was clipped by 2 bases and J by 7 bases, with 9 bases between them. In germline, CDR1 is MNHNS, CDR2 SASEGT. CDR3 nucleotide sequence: TGTGCCAGCAGTGAAAAGCAGGCCCAGCCCCAGCATTTT. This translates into CASSEKQAQPQHF.

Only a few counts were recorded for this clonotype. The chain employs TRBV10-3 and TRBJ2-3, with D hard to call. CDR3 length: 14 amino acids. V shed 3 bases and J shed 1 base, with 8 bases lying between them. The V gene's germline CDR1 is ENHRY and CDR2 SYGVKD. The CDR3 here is CAISDSIGTDTQYF. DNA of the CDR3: TGTGCCATCAGTGACTCTATCGGCACAGATACGCAGTATTTT.

DNA of the CDR3: TGTGCCAGCAGCTTAGGGTCTGGGTTGACAGATACGCAGTATTTT. Its translation is CASSLGSGLTDTQYF. The genes are TRBV11-2 and TRBJ2-3; D is uncertain. The CDR3 runs to 15 residues. V was trimmed by 1 base and J by 3 bases, leaving 11 bases between them. Per the germline V gene, CDR1 is SGHAT and CDR2 is FQNNGV.

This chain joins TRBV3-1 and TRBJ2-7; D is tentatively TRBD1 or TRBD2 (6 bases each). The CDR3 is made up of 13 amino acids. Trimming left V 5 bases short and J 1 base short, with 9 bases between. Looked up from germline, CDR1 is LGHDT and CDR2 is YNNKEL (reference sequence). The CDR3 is CASSGGRSYEQYF. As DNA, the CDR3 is TGTGCCAGCAGCGGGGGGCGATCCTACGAGCAGTACTTC.

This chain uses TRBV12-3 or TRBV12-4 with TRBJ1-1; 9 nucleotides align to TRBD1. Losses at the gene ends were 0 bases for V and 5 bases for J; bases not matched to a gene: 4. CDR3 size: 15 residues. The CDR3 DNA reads TGTGCCAGCAGTTTAGCCGGGACAGGGAGGACTGAAGCTTTCTTT. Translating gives CASSLAGTGRTEAFF.

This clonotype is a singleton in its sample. For the CDR3, the DNA is TGCGCCACCCGAGCACAGGGGGCGGGAGGCACTGAAGCTTTCTTT. Translated, it gives CATRAQGAGGTEAFF. This rearrangement joins TRBV5-1 to TRBJ1-1; TRBD1 agrees at 9 bases. The germline CDR1 and CDR2 sequences are SGHRS and YFSETQ. The CDR3 loop spans 15 amino acids. After removal of 9 bases from V and 4 bases from J, the junction contained 13 bases not matched to a gene.

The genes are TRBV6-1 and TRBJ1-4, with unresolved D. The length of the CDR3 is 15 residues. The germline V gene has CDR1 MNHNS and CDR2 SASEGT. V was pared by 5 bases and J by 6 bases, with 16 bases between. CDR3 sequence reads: CASSSRHSRDEKLFF. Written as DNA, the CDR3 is TGTGCCAGCAGTTCCCGACACTCTAGGGATGAAAAACTGTTTTTT.

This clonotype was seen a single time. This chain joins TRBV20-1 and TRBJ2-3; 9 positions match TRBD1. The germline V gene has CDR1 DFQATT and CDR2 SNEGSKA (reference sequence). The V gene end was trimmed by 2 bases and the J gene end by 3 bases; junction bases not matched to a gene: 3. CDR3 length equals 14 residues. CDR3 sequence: CSARPGQGTDTQYF. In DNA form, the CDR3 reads TGCAGTGCTAGACCGGGACAGGGTACAGATACGCAGTATTTT.